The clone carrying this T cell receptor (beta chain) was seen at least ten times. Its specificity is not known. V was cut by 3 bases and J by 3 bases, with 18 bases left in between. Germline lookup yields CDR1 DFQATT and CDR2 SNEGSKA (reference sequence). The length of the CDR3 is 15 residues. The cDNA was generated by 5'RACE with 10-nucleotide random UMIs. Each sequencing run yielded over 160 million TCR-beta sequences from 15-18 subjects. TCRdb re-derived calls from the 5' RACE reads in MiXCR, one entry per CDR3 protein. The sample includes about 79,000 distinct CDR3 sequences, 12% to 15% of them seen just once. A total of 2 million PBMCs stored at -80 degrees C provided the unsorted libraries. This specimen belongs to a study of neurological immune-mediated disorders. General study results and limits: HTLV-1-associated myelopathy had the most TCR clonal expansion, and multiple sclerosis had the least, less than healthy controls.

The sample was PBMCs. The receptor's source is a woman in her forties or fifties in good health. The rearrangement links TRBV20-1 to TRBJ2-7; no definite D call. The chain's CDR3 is CSARWVRLLDYEQYF. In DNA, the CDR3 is TGCAGTGCTAGGTGGGTGAGGCTGTTGGACTACGAGCAGTACTTC.